This record concerns one TCR beta chain sequence. CDR3 size: 13 residues. The V and J ends lost 4 bases and 4 bases respectively, with 10 bases between them. Per germline, CDR1 SGHNT and CDR2 YENEEA. Autologous stem cell transplantation was followed by relapse in every patient, and brentuximab vedotin exposure varied. The sample belongs to a study of PD-1 blockade in classical Hodgkin lymphoma. This table comes from immunoSEQ multiplex PCR, and its TCRdb copy is limited to in-frame clones, with some not included. This sample has fewer than 25,000 clones, with less than 80% found just once. The chain links TRBV11-3 to TRBJ1-1; D is ambiguous. The source material was peripheral blood mononuclear cells (PBMCs), sampled at baseline. The source of this sequence is a human donor with classical Hodgkin lymphoma. CDR3 bases: TGTGCCAGCAGCTACCAAACGGGCACTGAAGCTTTCTTT. As protein: CASSYQTGTEAFF.